Below, one T cell receptor beta chain is given with its context. The antigen is not known. The TCR beta cDNA libraries carried unique molecular identifiers. TCRdb redid the calling of the PCR reads with MiXCR, one entry per CDR3 protein. The sample lists about 540,000 distinct CDR3 sequences; around 31% were seen once. Germline CDR1 is DFQATT and CDR2 is SNEGSKA (reference sequence). The CDR3 sequence is 16 residues long. J was trimmed by 3 bases and V by 1 base; bases with no gene match: 11. The sample originates from a study of post-analysis software for immune sequencing data. Study-wide results and limits: With TRBV5-6, TRBV5-1 and TRBV20-1 included, about five TRBV segments were more frequent in patients than in controls.

This rearrangement joins TRBV20-1 to TRBJ2-7; 8 bases align to TRBD2. The specimen sequenced was blood. This clonotype was obtained from a girl aged 2 to 17 with multiple sclerosis. DNA of the CDR3: TGCAGTGCTAGAGGTGCACTAGCGGACTTAAGCTACGAGCAGTACTTC. It is translated as CSARGALADLSYEQYF.